This TCR beta chain was sequenced in a study of T-cell reconstitution after alpha-beta-depleted transplantation in children. TCRbeta library preparation incorporated unique molecular identifiers. TCRdb reprocessed the PCR reads with MiXCR, giving one entry per CDR3 protein. Seen here are a few hundred thousand distinct CDR3 sequences, 10% observed once, and the top ten hold 2% to 3%. Source: PBMCs from the stem cell graft donor, taken from the stem cell graft. The TCR comes from a human donor who donated a stem cell graft to a child with acute lymphoblastic leukemia.

Written as DNA, the CDR3 is TGTGCCAGCAGCTTTTCGAGGGAGGCCTACGAGCAGTACTTC. Translating gives CASSFSREAYEQYF. The chain joins TRBV7-2 to TRBJ2-7, with D maybe TRBD2 (6 bases). The germline V gene has CDR1 SGHTA and CDR2 FQGNSA. Trimming removed 3 bases at V and 2 bases at J, with 11 bases between. CDR3 length equals 14 residues.